These 21 T cell receptor beta chains were all obtained from the same sample, sequenced in a study of read filtering for tumor transcriptome and immune sequencing. This library used roughly 400 ng RNA and molecular barcoded adaptors spanning alpha/delta and beta/gamma chains. TCRdb reprocessed the reads via MiXCR and lists one record per CDR3 protein. Among roughly 35,000 distinct CDR3 sequences, roughly an eighth were seen once, and the ten largest hold around 36%. The material sequenced was a population of CD138-negative cells sorted from bone marrow. The receptors originated from a donor aged 40 or over with multiple myeloma.

About this clonotype itself: Being one base from a much bigger clone, this may be a read error. The chain links TRBV20-1 to TRBJ2-1; 8 positions agree with TRBD2. Looked up from germline, CDR1 is DFQATT and CDR2 is SNEGSKA (reference sequence). This CDR3 region has 16 residues. The CDR3 loop is CRARDPSGSFLNEQFF. As DNA, the CDR3 is TGCCGTGCTAGAGATCCAAGCGGGAGTTTTCTCAATGAGCAGTTCTTC.

This clonotype was detected ten times or more. This chain uses TRBV7-9 with TRBJ2-7, with TRBD1 matching over 9 bases. Looked up from germline, CDR1 is SEHNR and CDR2 is FQNEAQ (reference sequence). The V gene end was trimmed by 3 bases and the J gene end by 5 bases; junction bases not matched to a gene: 2. The CDR3 length is 13 residues. CDR3 DNA sequence: TGTGCCAGCAGCTTGGACAGGGGCGACGAGCAGTACTTC. Protein: CASSLDRGDEQYF.

This clonotype was counted at least ten times. The J gene is TRBJ2-3, the V gene TRBV20-1; unclear D gene. V lost 5 bases to trimming and J lost 5 bases, with 8 bases between them. The CDR3 contains 11 residues. The germline CDR1 and CDR2 sequences are DFQATT and SNEGSKA (reference sequence). The CDR3 sequence is CSAPPLDTQYF. DNA of the CDR3: TGCAGTGCTCCCCCTCTAGATACGCAGTATTTT.

This clonotype was counted only a few times. The chain joins TRBV29-1 to TRBJ2-7; D could derive from TRBD1 or TRBD2 (7 bases each). Trimming cost V 3 bases and J 6 bases, with 21 bases left between them. CDR3 length: 15 amino acids. CDR1 and CDR2 from the germline V gene are SQVTM and ANQGSEA. The CDR3 region has the DNA TGCAGCGTTGACCCATACGGCTCCAGGGGGGGCGAGCAGTACTTC. Residues: CSVDPYGSRGGEQYF.

This clonotype was recorded at least ten times. The rearrangement joins TRBV7-9 to TRBJ2-1; 11 nucleotides match TRBD2. Germline V CDR1 and CDR2: SEHNR, FQNEAQ (reference sequence). The CDR3 has 14 amino acids. J gave up 6 bases and V 6 bases, and 4 bases lay outside the gene matches. The CDR3 nucleotides are TGTGCCAGCAGAACTAGCGGGAGTAGCAATGAGCAGTTCTTC. Encoded protein: CASRTSGSSNEQFF.

This clonotype turned up a few times. This clone may be a read error of a much larger clone one base away. In nucleotides, the CDR3 is TGCAGCGTAAGATTACCCCAGGGACTAGCGAGGTACAATGGGCAGTTCTTC. This translates into CSVRLPQGLARYNGQFF. The J gene is TRBJ2-1, the V gene TRBV29-1; TRBD2 matches at 10 bases. The CDR3 contains 17 residues. Germline values: CDR1 SQVTM, CDR2 ANQGSEA.

Ten or more counts support this clonotype. J is TRBJ2-1 and V is TRBV6-5; weak D call: TRBD2 (6 bases). V shed 6 bases and J shed 6 bases, with 24 bases lying between them. Germline V gene data show CDR1 as MNHEY and CDR2 as SVGAGI. The CDR3 sequence is 17 residues long. CDR3 DNA sequence: TGTGCCAGCAGCCGAGGAGGGCCTAGCCAAGCCCCCAATGAGCAGTTCTTC. It codes for CASSRGGPSQAPNEQFF.

Many counts were recorded for this clonotype. This chain connects TRBV20-1 to TRBJ2-1; possibly TRBD1 or TRBD2 for D (5 bases each). This CDR3 contains 12 residues. From germline, CDR1 is DFQATT and CDR2 SNEGSKA (reference sequence). Trimming removed 4 bases from V and 6 bases from J, with 10 bases in between. CDR3 residues: CSAMGVANEQFF. The CDR3 bases are TGCAGTGCTATGGGGGTGGCCAATGAGCAGTTCTTC.

This clonotype was seen ten or more times. J is TRBJ2-1 and V is TRBV28; D may match TRBD1 or TRBD2 (7 bases each). Germline V lookup: CDR1 MDHEN, CDR2 SYDVKM. Trimming took off 2 bases at V and 6 bases at J, with 20 bases between the two ends. The CDR3 covers 17 residues. The CDR3 loop is CASSLGHRDREGNEQFF. The CDR3 region has the DNA TGTGCCAGCAGTTTAGGTCACCGAGACAGGGAGGGCAATGAGCAGTTCTTC.

The sample holds many counts of this clonotype. The chain couples TRBV30 to TRBJ2-3, with 8 bases aligning to TRBD1. The V and J ends lost 8 bases and 4 bases, in that order; junction bases with no gene match: 14. The germline V gene encodes CDR1 GTSNPN and CDR2 SVGIG (reference sequence). The CDR3 is 15 amino acids. The CDR3 here is CAESSTGGVADTQYF. The CDR3 nucleotides are TGTGCCGAATCGAGTACAGGGGGAGTGGCAGATACGCAGTATTTT.

Many counts were recorded for this clonotype. CDR3: CASSLVQGAVGELFF. The CDR3 nucleotides are TGTGCCAGCAGTTTGGTACAGGGGGCCGTCGGGGAGCTGTTTTTT. This chain uses TRBV12-3 or TRBV12-4 with TRBJ2-2; TRBD1 aligns across 9 bases. CDR3 length: 15 residues. V lost 3 bases and J lost 7; bases outside the gene matches: 6.

Ten or more counts support this clonotype. This chain uses TRBV15 with TRBJ2-7; D is undetermined. Germline V gene data show CDR1 as LNHNV and CDR2 as YYDKDF (reference sequence). With 3 bases removed from V and 2 bases from J, the gap between germline ends came to 14 bases. This CDR3 has 15 residues. As DNA, the CDR3 is TGTGCCACCAGCAGTGGAGATAGCAGAGCCTACGAGCAGTACTTC. Translating gives CATSSGDSRAYEQYF.

In its sample, this clonotype was seen many times. The chain has TRBV20-1 and TRBJ1-3; 8 bases match TRBD1. Trimming took 5 bases from V and 2 from J; bases not matched to a gene: 11. The CDR3 covers 16 residues. Germline V lookup: CDR1 DFQATT, CDR2 SNEGSKA (reference sequence). DNA of the CDR3: TGCAGTGCTTATGGAGGACAGGGATTAGCTGGAAACACCATATATTTT. It specifies CSAYGGQGLAGNTIYF.

In its sample, this clonotype is medium-sized. The rearrangement joins TRBV30 to TRBJ2-1; 11 bases map to TRBD2. Germline V gives CDR1 GTSNPN, CDR2 SVGIG (reference sequence). This CDR3 comprises 14 residues. V trimming: 2 bases; J trimming: 4 bases; junction bases outside the gene matches: 1. CDR3 DNA: TGTGCCTGGAGTCCTAGCGGGAGGTACAATGAGCAGTTCTTC. This sequence encodes CAWSPSGRYNEQFF.

As to this clonotype: This sequence may be a read error, since a much larger clone differs from it by one base. This chain connects TRBV7-3 to TRBJ2-1; D is possibly TRBD2 (6 bases). CDR3 length: 14 amino acids. The germline V gene has CDR1 SGHTA and CDR2 FQGTGA. The CDR3 protein is CASSPGTPGTELFF. The CDR3 DNA sequence: TGTGCCAGCAGCCCCGGGACTCCCGGCACTGAGCTGTTCTTC.

The chain couples TRBV7-2 to TRBJ1-1; D is ambiguous. Germline CDR1 and CDR2: SGHTA and FQGNSA. The V end was cut by 2 bases, the J end by 1 base, with 11 bases between. This CDR3 is built from 15 residues. For the CDR3, the DNA is TGTGCCAGCAGCTTATACGCCTCGACGAACACTGAAGCTTTCTTT. It yields the protein CASSLYASTNTEAFF.

This clonotype was seen repeatedly, ten times or more. The chain carries TRBV10-1 and TRBJ2-2; unclear D gene. The CDR3 runs to 13 residues. Germline loops: CDR1 WNHNN, CDR2 SYGVQD (reference sequence). V was cut by 10 bases and J by 5 bases, with 14 bases left in between. The CDR3 DNA reads TGCGCCACCCGGCCGACCGGGACCGGGGAGCTGTTTTTT. Amino acid sequence: CATRPTGTGELFF.

This clonotype has a count of ten or more. V gene TRBV20-1 combines with J gene TRBJ2-2, with 10 bases aligning to TRBD2. Germline V gene lookup returns CDR1 DFQATT and CDR2 SNEGSKA (reference sequence). J gave up 1 base and V 6 bases, and 2 bases lay outside the gene matches. This CDR3 region has 14 residues. The CDR3 sequence is CSAWTSGNTGELFF. CDR3 nucleotide sequence: TGCAGTGCGTGGACTAGCGGGAACACCGGGGAGCTGTTTTTT.

This clonotype was detected a few times. A clone one base away is much larger, so this may be a read error. The final CDR3 position lacks the conserved phenylalanine or tryptophan, pointing to a likely read error. DNA of the CDR3: TGTGCCAGCACCTTTGGTAGCAGTAGCACAGATACGCAGTATCTT. Translation gives CASTFGSSSTDTQYL. The J gene is TRBJ2-3, the V gene TRBV12-3 or TRBV12-4; D is undetermined. There are 15 residues in the CDR3. Trimming removed 7 bases at V and 0 bases at J, with 14 bases between.

The table lists this clonotype with many counts. The V gene is TRBV20-1, the J gene TRBJ2-4; D might be TRBD2 (6 bases). Germline CDR1 and CDR2: DFQATT and SNEGSKA (reference sequence). The CDR3 extends over 14 amino acids. V was clipped by 1 base and J by 6 bases, with 13 bases between them. CDR3 sequence: CSARGLRGRNIQYF. The CDR3 nucleotides are TGCAGTGCTAGAGGGTTGCGGGGTAGAAACATTCAGTACTTC.

This clonotype was found a few times. A junction boundary mismatches the germline segment, possibly from a read error. The V gene is TRBV2, the J gene TRBJ2-3, with 8 bases lining up with TRBD1. Germline V gene data show CDR1 as SNHLY and CDR2 as FYNNEI. There are 14 residues in the CDR3. The CDR3 DNA reads as TGTGCCAGTGTCGGGCAGGGGGCCACAGTTACGCAGTATTTT. This sequence encodes CASVGQGATVTQYF.